One T cell receptor beta chain is described in this entry. Its antigen is not identified. Before DNA extraction, about 0.95-10 million cryopreserved PBMC were held in the samples. Sequencing used immunoSEQ v3.0 at survey level. Here immunoSEQ multiplex PCR was the method, and the copy in TCRdb shows in-frame clones only, minus some. The sample shows 35,000 or so clones, approximately 81% of them seen only once. These data belong to a study of long-term antiretroviral therapy in people with HIV. General study results and limits: Clonal expansions arising prior to ART prevailed in the repertoire at every time point. Following ART, diversity rose but still fell short of transplant donor controls.

Trimming took off 5 bases at V and 1 base at J, with 5 bases between the two ends. The CDR3 has 12 amino acids. Germline V CDR1 and CDR2: PRHDT, FYEKMQ (reference sequence). Source: unsorted PBMCs, taken roughly 2.9 years before starting antiretroviral therapy. This TCR was recovered from a young woman with HIV. J is TRBJ1-2 and V is TRBV13; D not certain. The CDR3 loop reads CASSISNYGYTF. CDR3 bases: TGTGCCAGCAGCATAAGTAACTATGGCTACACCTTC. Full variable domain (remainder filled in from reference TRBV13 and TRBJ1-2): AAGVIQSPRHLIKEKRETATLKCYPIPRHDTVYWYQQGPGQDPQFLISFYEKMQSDKGSIPDRFSAQQFSDYHSELNMSSLELGDSALYFCASSISNYGYTFGSGTRLTVV.